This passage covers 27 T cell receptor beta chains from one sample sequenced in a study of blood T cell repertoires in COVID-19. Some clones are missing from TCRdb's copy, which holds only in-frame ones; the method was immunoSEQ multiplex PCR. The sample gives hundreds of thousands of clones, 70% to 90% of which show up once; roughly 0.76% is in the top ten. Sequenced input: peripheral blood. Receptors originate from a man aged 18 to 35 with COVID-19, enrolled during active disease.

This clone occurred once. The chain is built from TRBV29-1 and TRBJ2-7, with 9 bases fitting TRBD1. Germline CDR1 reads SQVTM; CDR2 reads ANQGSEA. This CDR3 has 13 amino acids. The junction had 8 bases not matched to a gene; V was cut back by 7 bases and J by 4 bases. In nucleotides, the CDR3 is TGCAGCGCCCTCGGGACAGGGACTTACGAGCAGTACTTC. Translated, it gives CSALGTGTYEQYF.

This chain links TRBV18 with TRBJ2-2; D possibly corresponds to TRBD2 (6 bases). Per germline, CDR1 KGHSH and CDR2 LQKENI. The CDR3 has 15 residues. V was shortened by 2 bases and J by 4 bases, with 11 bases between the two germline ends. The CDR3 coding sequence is TGTGCCAGCTCACCAACACTAGCACTCACCGGGGAGCTGTTTTTT. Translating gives CASSPTLALTGELFF.

The CDR3 DNA reads TGTGCCATCAGTCCGGGACTAGCGGGGCTCGGGGAGCTGTTTTTT. Translation: CAISPGLAGLGELFF. The chain employs TRBV10-3 and TRBJ2-2; 13 bases fit TRBD2. CDR3 length equals 15 residues. J gave up 7 bases and V 5 bases, and 4 bases lay outside the gene matches. Looked up from germline, CDR1 is ENHRY and CDR2 is SYGVKD.

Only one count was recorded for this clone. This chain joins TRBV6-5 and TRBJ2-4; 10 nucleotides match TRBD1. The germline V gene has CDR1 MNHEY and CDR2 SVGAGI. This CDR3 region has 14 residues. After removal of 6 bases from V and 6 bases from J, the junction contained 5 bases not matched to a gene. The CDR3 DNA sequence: TGTGCCAGCAGCCGGGACAGGGGATCAAACATTCAGTACTTC. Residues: CASSRDRGSNIQYF.

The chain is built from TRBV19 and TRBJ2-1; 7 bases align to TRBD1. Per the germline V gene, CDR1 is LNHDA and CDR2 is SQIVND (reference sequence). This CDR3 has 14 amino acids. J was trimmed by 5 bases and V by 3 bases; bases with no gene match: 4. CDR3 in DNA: TGTGCCAGTAGTATGACAGGGTCCCACAATGAGCAGTTCTTC. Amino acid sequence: CASSMTGSHNEQFF.

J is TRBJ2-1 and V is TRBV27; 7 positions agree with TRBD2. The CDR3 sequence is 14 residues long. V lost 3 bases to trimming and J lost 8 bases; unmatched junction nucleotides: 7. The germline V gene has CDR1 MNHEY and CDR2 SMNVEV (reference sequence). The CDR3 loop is CASSFGQGGDEQFF. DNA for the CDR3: TGTGCCAGCAGTTTTGGGCAGGGAGGGGATGAGCAGTTCTTC.

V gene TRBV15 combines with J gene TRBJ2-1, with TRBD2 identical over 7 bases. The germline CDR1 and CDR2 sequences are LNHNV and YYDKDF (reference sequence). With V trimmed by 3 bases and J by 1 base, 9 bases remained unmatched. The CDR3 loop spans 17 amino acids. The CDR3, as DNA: TGTGCCACCAGCAGGGAGACACCGGGAGGTTCCTACAATGAGCAGTTCTTC. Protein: CATSRETPGGSYNEQFF.

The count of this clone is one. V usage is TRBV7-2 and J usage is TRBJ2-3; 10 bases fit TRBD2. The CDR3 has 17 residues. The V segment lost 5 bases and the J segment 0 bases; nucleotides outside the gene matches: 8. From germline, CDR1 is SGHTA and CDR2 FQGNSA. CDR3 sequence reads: CASSLSGGPRSTDTQYF. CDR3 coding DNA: TGTGCCAGCAGCCTTAGCGGGGGGCCGAGGAGCACAGATACGCAGTATTTT.

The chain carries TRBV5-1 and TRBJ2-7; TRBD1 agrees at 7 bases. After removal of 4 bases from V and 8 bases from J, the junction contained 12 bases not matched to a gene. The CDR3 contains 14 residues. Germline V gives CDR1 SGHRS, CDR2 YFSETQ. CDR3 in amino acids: CASSARDSLLQQYF. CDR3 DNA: TGCGCCAGCAGCGCCCGGGACAGCCTTTTGCAGCAGTACTTC.

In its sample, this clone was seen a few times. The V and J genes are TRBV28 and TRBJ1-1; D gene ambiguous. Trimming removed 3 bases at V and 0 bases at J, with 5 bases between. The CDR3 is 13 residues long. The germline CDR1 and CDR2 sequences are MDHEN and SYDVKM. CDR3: CASSLTLNTEAFF. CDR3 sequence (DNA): TGTGCCAGCAGTTTGACACTGAACACTGAAGCTTTCTTT. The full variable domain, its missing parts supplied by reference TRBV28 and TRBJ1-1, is DVKVTQSSRYLVKRTGEKVFLECVQDMDHENMFWYRQDPGLGLRLIYFSYDVKMKEKGDIPEGYSVSREKKERFSLILESASTNQTSMYLCASSLTLNTEAFFGQGTRLTVV.

The CDR3: CASSYSGLAGETQYF. In DNA form, the CDR3 reads TGTGCCAGCAGTTACTCGGGACTAGCGGGGGAGACCCAGTACTTC. This chain joins TRBV6-2 or TRBV6-3 and TRBJ2-5, with 13 bases fitting TRBD2. Looked up from germline, CDR1 is MNHEY and CDR2 is SVGEGT. The junction had 0 bases not matched to a gene; V was cut back by 0 bases and J by 5 bases. This CDR3 region has 15 residues.

In DNA form, the CDR3 reads TGTGCCAGCACCGGGGGTGCTAGCACAGATACGCAGTATTTT. This encodes CASTGGASTDTQYF. The chain is built from TRBV6-6 and TRBJ2-3, with a possible D match to TRBD2 (6 bases). V was clipped by 7 bases and J by 0 bases, with 11 bases between them. The germline CDR1 and CDR2 sequences are MNHNY and SVGAGI (reference sequence). The CDR3 covers 14 residues.

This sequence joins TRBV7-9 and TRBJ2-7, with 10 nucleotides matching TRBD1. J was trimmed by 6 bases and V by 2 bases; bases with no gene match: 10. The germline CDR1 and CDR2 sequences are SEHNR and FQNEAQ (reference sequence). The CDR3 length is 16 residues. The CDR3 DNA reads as TGTGCCAGCAGCTTAAGGGGAGGGACAGGGGAGCGCGAGCAGTACTTC. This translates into CASSLRGGTGEREQYF.

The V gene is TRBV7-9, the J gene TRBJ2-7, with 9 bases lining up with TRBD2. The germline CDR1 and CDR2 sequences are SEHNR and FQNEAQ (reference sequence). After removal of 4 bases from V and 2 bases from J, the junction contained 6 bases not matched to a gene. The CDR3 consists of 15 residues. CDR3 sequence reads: CASSYSGLATYEQYF. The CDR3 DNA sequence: TGTGCCAGCAGCTACAGTGGACTAGCGACCTACGAGCAGTACTTC. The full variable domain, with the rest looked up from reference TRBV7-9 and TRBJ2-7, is DTGVSQNPRHKITKRGQNVTFRCDPISEHNRLYWYRQTLGQGPEFLTYFQNEAQLEKSRLLSDRFSAERPKGSFSTLEIQRTEQGDSAMYLCASSYSGLATYEQYFGPGTRLTVT.

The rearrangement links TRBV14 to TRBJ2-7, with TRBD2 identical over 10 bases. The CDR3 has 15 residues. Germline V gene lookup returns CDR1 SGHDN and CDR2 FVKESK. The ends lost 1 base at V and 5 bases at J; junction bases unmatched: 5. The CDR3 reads CASSQVGLAGDEQYF. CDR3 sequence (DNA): TGTGCCAGCAGCCAAGTAGGCCTAGCGGGGGACGAGCAGTACTTC.

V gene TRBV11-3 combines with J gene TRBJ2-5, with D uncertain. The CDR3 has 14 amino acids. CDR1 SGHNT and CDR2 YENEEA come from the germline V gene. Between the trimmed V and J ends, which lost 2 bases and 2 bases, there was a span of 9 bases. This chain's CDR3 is CASSLMSSQETQYF. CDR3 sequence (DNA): TGTGCCAGCAGCTTAATGAGTTCTCAAGAGACCCAGTACTTC.

The CDR3 here is CATSDGQGAKYEQYF. The CDR3 bases are TGTGCCACCAGTGATGGACAGGGGGCAAAGTACGAGCAGTACTTC. This chain connects TRBV24-1 to TRBJ2-7; 11 nucleotides agree with TRBD1. Germline lookup yields CDR1 KGHDR and CDR2 SFDVKD. V lost 3 bases, J lost 4 bases, and 4 bases stayed unmatched. The length of the CDR3 is 15 residues.

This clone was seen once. The CDR3 protein is CASSRGTGGNSPLHF. As DNA, the CDR3 is TGCGCCAGCAGCAGAGGGACAGGGGGTAATTCACCCCTCCACTTT. The rearrangement uses TRBV5-1 and TRBJ1-6, with TRBD1 matching 11 bases. V was clipped by 4 bases and J by 6 bases; unmatched bases: 3. Looked up from germline, CDR1 is SGHRS and CDR2 is YFSETQ. This CDR3 has 15 residues.

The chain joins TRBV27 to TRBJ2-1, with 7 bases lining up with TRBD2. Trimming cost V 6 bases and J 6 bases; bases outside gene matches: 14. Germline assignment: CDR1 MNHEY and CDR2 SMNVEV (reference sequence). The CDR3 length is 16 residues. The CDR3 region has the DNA TGTGCCAGCAGGGCCTCGGGTAGCGGGTTTTTCAATGAGCAGTTCTTC. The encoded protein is CASRASGSGFFNEQFF.

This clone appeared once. CDR3 DNA sequence: TGTGCCAGCTCACCACCCGGACTAGCGGGGAAGAACACCGGGGAGCTGTTTTTT. Protein: CASSPPGLAGKNTGELFF. The rearrangement links TRBV18 to TRBJ2-2; 12 positions match TRBD2. This CDR3 has 18 amino acids. CDR1 is KGHSH and CDR2 is LQKENI in the germline V gene. V lost 0 bases and J lost 1; bases outside the gene matches: 3.

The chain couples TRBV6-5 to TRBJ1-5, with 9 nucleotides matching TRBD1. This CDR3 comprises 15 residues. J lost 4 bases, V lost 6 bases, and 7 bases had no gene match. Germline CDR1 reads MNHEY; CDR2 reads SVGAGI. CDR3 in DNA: TGTGCCAGCAGCGGACAGGGGCCTAAAAATCAGCCCCAGCATTTT. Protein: CASSGQGPKNQPQHF.

This chain's CDR3 is CASSPARSTGELFF. The DNA of the CDR3 is TGTGCCAGCAGCCCTGCTCGGAGCACCGGGGAGCTGTTTTTT. The chain uses TRBV3-1 (or the pseudogene TRBV3-2) and TRBJ2-2; D not resolved. This CDR3 has 14 amino acids. V was cut by 4 bases and J by 4 bases, with 10 bases left in between. The germline CDR1 and CDR2 sequences are LGHDT and YNNKEL (reference sequence).

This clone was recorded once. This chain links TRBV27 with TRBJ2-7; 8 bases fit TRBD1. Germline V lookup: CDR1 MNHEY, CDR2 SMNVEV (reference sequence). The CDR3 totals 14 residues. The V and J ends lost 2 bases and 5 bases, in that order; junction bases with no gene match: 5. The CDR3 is CASSLRTGWHEQYF. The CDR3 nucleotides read TGTGCCAGCAGTTTACGGACAGGGTGGCACGAGCAGTACTTC.

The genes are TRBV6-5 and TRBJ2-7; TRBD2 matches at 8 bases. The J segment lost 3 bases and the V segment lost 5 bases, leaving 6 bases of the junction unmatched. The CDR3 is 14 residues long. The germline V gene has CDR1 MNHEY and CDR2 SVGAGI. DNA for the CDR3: TGTGCCAGCAGTAACGGGGGGGCCAACTACGAGCAGTACTTC. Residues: CASSNGGANYEQYF.

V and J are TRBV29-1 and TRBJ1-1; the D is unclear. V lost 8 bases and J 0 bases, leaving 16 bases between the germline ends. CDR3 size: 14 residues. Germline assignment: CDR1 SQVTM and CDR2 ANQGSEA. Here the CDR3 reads CSSMAVLMNTEAFF. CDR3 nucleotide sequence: TGCAGCTCCATGGCAGTCCTCATGAACACTGAAGCTTTCTTT.

DNA of the CDR3: TGCGCCAGCAGCCAAGGGTGGGCGACAGGGGAGCAGTACTTC. It translates to CASSQGWATGEQYF. This chain connects TRBV4-1 to TRBJ2-7, with 7 nucleotides matching TRBD1. The length of the CDR3 is 14 residues. V gave up 1 base and J gave up 7 bases; unmatched junction bases: 7. CDR1 and CDR2 (germline): MGHRA, YSYEKL.

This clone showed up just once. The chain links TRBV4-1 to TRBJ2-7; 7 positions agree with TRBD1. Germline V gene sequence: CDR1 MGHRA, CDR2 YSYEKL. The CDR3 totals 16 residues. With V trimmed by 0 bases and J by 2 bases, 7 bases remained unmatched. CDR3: CASSQDTTGIPYEQYF. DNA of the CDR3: TGCGCCAGCAGCCAAGATACGACAGGGATTCCCTACGAGCAGTACTTC.